Reported below is one T cell receptor beta chain. What it binds is unknown. V lost 7 bases, J lost 9 bases, and 19 bases lay in between. Germline CDR1 and CDR2: SNHLY and FYNNEI. The CDR3 runs 14 residues. TCRdb's copy holds only in-frame clones and misses some; the assay was immunoSEQ multiplex PCR. The sample holds some 200,000 clones, 85% to 95% seen once. The sample comes from a study of T cell responses to AZD1222 COVID-19 vaccine. Overall study results and limits: It was only after the peak T cell response that any repertoires were sampled.

The sample was peripheral blood, taken on day 0 of AZD1222 vaccination. This clonotype originated in an adult in good health. J is TRBJ2-1 and V is TRBV2; D might be TRBD2 (7 bases). The CDR3 reads CASNGGAFNFEQFF. DNA of the CDR3: TGTGCCAGCAATGGGGGGGCTTTCAACTTTGAGCAGTTCTTC.